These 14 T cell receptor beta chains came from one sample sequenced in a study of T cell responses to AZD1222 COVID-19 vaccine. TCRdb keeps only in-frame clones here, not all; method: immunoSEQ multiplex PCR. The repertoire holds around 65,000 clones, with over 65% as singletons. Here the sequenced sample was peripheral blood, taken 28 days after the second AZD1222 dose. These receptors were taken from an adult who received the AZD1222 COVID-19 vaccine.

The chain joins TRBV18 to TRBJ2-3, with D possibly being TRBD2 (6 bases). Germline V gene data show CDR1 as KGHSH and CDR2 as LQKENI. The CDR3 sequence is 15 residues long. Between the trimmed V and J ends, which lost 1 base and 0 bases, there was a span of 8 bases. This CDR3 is CASSPRRVSTDTQYF. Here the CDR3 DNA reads TGTGCCAGCTCACCACGGAGGGTGAGCACAGATACGCAGTATTTT.

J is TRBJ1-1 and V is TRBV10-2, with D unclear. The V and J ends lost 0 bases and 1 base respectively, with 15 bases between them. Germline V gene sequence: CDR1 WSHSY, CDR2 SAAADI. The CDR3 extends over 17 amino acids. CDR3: CASSESRGAVRNTEAFF. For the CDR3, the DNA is TGCGCCAGCAGTGAGTCGAGAGGTGCGGTCCGGAACACTGAAGCTTTCTTT.

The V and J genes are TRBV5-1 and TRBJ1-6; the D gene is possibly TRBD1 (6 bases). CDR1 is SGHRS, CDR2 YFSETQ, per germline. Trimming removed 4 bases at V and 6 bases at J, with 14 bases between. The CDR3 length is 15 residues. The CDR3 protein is CASSEDRPRNSPLHF. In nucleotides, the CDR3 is TGCGCCAGCAGCGAGGACAGACCTCGTAATTCACCCCTCCACTTT.

CDR3 sequence reads: CASSSGYTEAFF. As DNA, the CDR3 is TGTGCCAGCAGTTCGGGTTACACTGAAGCTTTCTTT. V usage is TRBV6-5 and J usage is TRBJ1-1; D call uncertain. CDR1 and CDR2 (germline): MNHEY, SVGAGI. The CDR3 is made up of 12 amino acids. V was cut by 4 bases and J by 3 bases, with 6 bases left in between.

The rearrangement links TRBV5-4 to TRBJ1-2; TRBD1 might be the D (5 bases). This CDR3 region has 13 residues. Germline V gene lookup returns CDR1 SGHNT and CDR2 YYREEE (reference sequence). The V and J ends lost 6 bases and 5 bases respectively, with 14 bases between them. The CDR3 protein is CASTPQRGYGYTF. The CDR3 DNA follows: TGTGCCAGCACCCCACAGAGGGGTTATGGCTACACCTTC.

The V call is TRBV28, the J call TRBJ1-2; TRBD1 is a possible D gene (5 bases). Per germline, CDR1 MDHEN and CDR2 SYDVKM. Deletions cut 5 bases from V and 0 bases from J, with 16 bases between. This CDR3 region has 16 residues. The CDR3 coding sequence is TGTGCCAGCAGTCCCACTCTGGGGCTGGCTAACTATGGCTACACCTTC. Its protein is CASSPTLGLANYGYTF.

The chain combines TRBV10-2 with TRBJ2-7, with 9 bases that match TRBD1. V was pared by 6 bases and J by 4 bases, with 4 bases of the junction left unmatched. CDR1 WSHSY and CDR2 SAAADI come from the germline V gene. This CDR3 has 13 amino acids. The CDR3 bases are TGCGCCAGCAGGGAGACAGGGGGTTACGAGCAGTACTTC. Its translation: CASRETGGYEQYF.

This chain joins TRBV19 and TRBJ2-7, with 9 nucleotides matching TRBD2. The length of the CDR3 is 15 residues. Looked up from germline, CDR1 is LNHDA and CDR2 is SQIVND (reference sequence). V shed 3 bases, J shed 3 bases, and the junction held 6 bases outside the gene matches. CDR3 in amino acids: CASSIRAGGRYEQYF. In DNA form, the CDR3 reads TGTGCCAGTAGTATTAGGGCGGGAGGGCGCTACGAGCAGTACTTC.

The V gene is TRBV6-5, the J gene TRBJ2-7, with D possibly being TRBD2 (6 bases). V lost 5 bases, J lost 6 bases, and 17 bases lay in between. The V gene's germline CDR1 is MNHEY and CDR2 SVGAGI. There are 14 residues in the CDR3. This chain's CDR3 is CASSNSRGSLEQYF. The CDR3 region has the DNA TGTGCCAGCAGTAATTCGCGGGGATCCCTCGAGCAGTACTTC.

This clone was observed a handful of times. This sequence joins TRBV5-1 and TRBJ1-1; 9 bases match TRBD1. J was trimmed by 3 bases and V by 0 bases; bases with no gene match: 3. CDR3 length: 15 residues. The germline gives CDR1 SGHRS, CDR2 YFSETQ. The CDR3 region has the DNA TGCGCCAGCAGCTTGGGGGACAGGGCGGACACTGAAGCTTTCTTT. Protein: CASSLGDRADTEAFF.

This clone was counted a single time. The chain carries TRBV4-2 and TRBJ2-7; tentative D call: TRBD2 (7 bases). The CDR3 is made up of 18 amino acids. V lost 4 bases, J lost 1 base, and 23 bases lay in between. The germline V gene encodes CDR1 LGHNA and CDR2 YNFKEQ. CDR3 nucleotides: TGTGCCAGCAGCCCCTCGAGGGGCGGGGGCCATACATCCTACGAGCAGTACTTC. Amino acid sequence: CASSPSRGGGHTSYEQYF.

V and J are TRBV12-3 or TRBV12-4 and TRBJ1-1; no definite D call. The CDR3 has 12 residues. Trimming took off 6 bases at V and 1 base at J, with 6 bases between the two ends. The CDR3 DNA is TGTGCCAGCAGCTGGACGAACACTGAAGCTTTCTTT. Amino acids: CASSWTNTEAFF.

In DNA form, the CDR3 reads TGTGCCACCAGCAGAGATCTCGGAGGAAGTTATGGCTACACCTTC. Translation: CATSRDLGGSYGYTF. The chain links TRBV15 to TRBJ1-2; D ambiguous. Germline V gives CDR1 LNHNV, CDR2 YYDKDF (reference sequence). CDR3 length equals 15 residues. V was cut by 0 bases and J by 5 bases, with 13 bases left in between. The whole variable domain, remainder taken from reference TRBV15 and TRBJ1-2, is DAMVIQNPRYQVTQFGKPVTLSCSQTLNHNVMYWYQQKSSQAPKLLFHYYDKDFNNEADTPDNFQSRRPNTSFCFLDIRSPGLGDTAMYLCATSRDLGGSYGYTFGSGTRLTVV.

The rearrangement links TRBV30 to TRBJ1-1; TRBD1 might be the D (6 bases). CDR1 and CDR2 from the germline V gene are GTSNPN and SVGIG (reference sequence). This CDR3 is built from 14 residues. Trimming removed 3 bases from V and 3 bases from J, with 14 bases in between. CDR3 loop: CAWRVQGGHTEAFF. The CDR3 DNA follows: TGTGCCTGGAGGGTACAAGGGGGGCACACTGAAGCTTTCTTT.